The 25 T cell receptor beta chains given below trace back to one sample, sequenced in a study of CD8+ T cells in alopecia areata. TCR sequencing used cDNA made by reverse transcription of extracted RNA. Produced via immunoSEQ multiplex PCR; TCRdb's table is partial and in-frame only. Among under 75,000 clones, approximately 46% were seen once, and the ten largest hold about 15%. The sample consisted of CD8+ T cells sorted from blood, taken at week 0. These receptors all stem from a human donor with alopecia areata.

This clone was observed a handful of times. The chain links TRBV9 to TRBJ1-4; D is unresolved. Trimming shortened V by 6 bases and J by 5 bases, and 17 bases separated the two germline ends. CDR3 length: 15 residues. Germline V lookup: CDR1 SGDLS, CDR2 YYNGEE. CDR3 coding DNA: TGTGCCAGCACCCCCGGTGGCAGCCTAAATGAAAAACTGTTTTTT. This encodes CASTPGGSLNEKLFF.

This chain connects TRBV30 to TRBJ1-3; 8 nucleotides line up with TRBD1. Germline V CDR1 and CDR2: GTSNPN, SVGIG (reference sequence). The CDR3 sequence is 14 residues long. With 6 bases clipped from V and 0 bases from J, the junction kept 4 bases outside the gene matches. CDR3 sequence reads: CACLTGGSGNTIYF. Written as DNA, the CDR3 is TGTGCCTGCCTCACAGGGGGCTCTGGAAACACCATATATTTT.

On this clone: The identical CDR3 is also encoded by other nucleotide sequences in the sample. CDR3 region: CSVEEGVNTGELFF. CDR3 in DNA: TGCAGCGTTGAAGAGGGGGTGAACACCGGGGAGCTGTTTTTT. The chain joins TRBV29-1 to TRBJ2-2; D is possibly TRBD1 or TRBD2 (5 bases each). CDR3 length: 14 amino acids. Germline V lookup: CDR1 SQVTM, CDR2 ANQGSEA. V lost 0 bases and J 1 base, leaving 6 bases between the germline ends.

The J gene is TRBJ2-7, the V gene TRBV5-6; D unclear. Germline CDR1 and CDR2: SGHDT and YYEEEE. The CDR3 is 14 amino acids. V was cut by 2 bases and J by 4 bases, with 13 bases left in between. The CDR3 protein is CASSFPGHPYEQYF. CDR3 bases: TGTGCCAGCAGCTTCCCAGGTCACCCGTACGAGCAGTACTTC.

This clone was found a few times. The chain combines TRBV29-1 with TRBJ2-7, with D maybe TRBD1 (6 bases). This CDR3 contains 14 residues. Germline CDR1 SQVTM, CDR2 ANQGSEA. V dropped 3 bases and J dropped 5 bases, with 17 bases sitting between them. CDR3 amino acids: CSVETTGMSHEQYF. For the CDR3, the DNA is TGCAGCGTTGAGACAACAGGGATGTCCCACGAGCAGTACTTC.

This clone occurred a few times. The chain couples TRBV6-5 to TRBJ1-5; D remains unclear. The CDR3 totals 12 residues. CDR1 MNHEY and CDR2 SVGAGI come from the germline V gene. Deletions cut 6 bases from V and 4 bases from J, with 7 bases between. Written as DNA, the CDR3 is TGTGCCAGCAGGGGAGGAAATCAGCCCCAGCATTTT. Amino acids: CASRGGNQPQHF.

This clone was counted a single time. The chain couples TRBV11-2 to TRBJ2-7; TRBD1 aligns across 7 bases. Germline CDR1 reads SGHAT; CDR2 reads FQNNGV. The V gene end was trimmed by 8 bases and the J gene end by 6 bases; junction bases not matched to a gene: 13. This CDR3 is 14 amino acids long. CDR3 sequence reads: CASSQLPTGPEQYF. CDR3 coding DNA: TGTGCCAGCTCCCAATTACCGACAGGGCCCGAGCAGTACTTC. The variable domain in full, completed from reference TRBV11-2 and TRBJ2-7, reads EAGVAQSPRYKIIEKRQSVAFWCNPISGHATLYWYQQILGQGPKLLIQFQNNGVVDDSQLPKDRFSAERLKGVDSTLKIQPAKLEDSAVYLCASSQLPTGPEQYFGPGTRLTVT.

This rearrangement joins TRBV7-8 to TRBJ1-5; 8 positions agree with TRBD1. The V segment lost 1 base and the J segment 2 bases; nucleotides outside the gene matches: 4. Per the germline V gene, CDR1 is SGHVS and CDR2 is FQNEAQ. The CDR3 totals 16 residues. The chain's CDR3 is CASSLEDRAGNQPQHF. The CDR3 nucleotides are TGTGCCAGCAGCTTAGAGGACAGGGCGGGCAATCAGCCCCAGCATTTT.

This clone was seen a handful of times. This rearrangement joins TRBV7-2 to TRBJ2-7; 10 nucleotides align to TRBD2. CDR3 length: 15 amino acids. Germline CDR1 SGHTA, CDR2 FQGNSA. The junction had 4 bases not matched to a gene; V was cut back by 5 bases and J by 0 bases. CDR3 coding DNA: TGTGCCAGCAGCCCAGGGACTAGCGCCTCCTACGAGCAGTACTTC. This codes for CASSPGTSASYEQYF. Drawing the rest from reference TRBV7-2 and TRBJ2-7, the complete variable domain is GAGVSQSPSNKVTEKGKDVELRCDPISGHTALYWYRQSLGQGLEFLIYFQGNSAPDKSGLPSDRFSAERTGGSVSTLTIQRTQQEDSAVYLCASSPGTSASYEQYFGPGTRLTVT.

This clone was seen more than once but under ten times. The chain couples TRBV13 to TRBJ2-3; D might be TRBD2 (6 bases). In germline, CDR1 is PRHDT, CDR2 FYEKMQ (reference sequence). V gave up 5 bases and J gave up 4 bases, with 16 bases separating them. This CDR3 has 15 amino acids. The DNA for the CDR3 is TGTGCCAGCAGCCTTGGGGGAGGTAGCGCAGATACGCAGTATTTT. Its translation: CASSLGGGSADTQYF.

The chain couples TRBV2 to TRBJ1-2, with 7 positions matching TRBD1. CDR1 and CDR2 (germline): SNHLY, FYNNEI. CDR3 length equals 15 residues. V shed 2 bases and J 5 bases; nucleotides not matched to a gene: 8. The CDR3 reads CASSEIRGQPYGYTF. CDR3 nucleotides: TGTGCCAGCAGTGAAATTAGGGGACAGCCTTATGGCTACACCTTC.

This chain connects TRBV28 to TRBJ2-5; D is undetermined. CDR3 size: 16 residues. Trimming took off 1 base at V and 4 bases at J, with 16 bases between the two ends. Germline CDR1 MDHEN, CDR2 SYDVKM. The CDR3 is CASSLYSPAVVETQYF. The CDR3 DNA reads as TGTGCCAGCAGTTTATACAGTCCGGCGGTGGTAGAGACCCAGTACTTC.

This clone was picked up a small number of times. The chain recombines TRBV6-6 with TRBJ2-7, with 7 bases identical to TRBD1. Germline V gives CDR1 MNHNY, CDR2 SVGAGI (reference sequence). V shed 7 bases and J 6 bases; nucleotides not matched to a gene: 6. This CDR3 is 12 amino acids long. In nucleotides, the CDR3 is TGTGCCAGCACCTCTACAGGGGCCGAGCAGTACTTC. Protein product: CASTSTGAEQYF.

This clone was recorded a few times. This chain joins TRBV7-8 and TRBJ2-1; 13 nucleotides match TRBD2. V was pared by 3 bases and J by 16 bases, with 3 bases of the junction left unmatched. This CDR3 has 12 residues. CDR1 is SGHVS, CDR2 FQNEAQ, per germline. DNA for the CDR3: TGTGCCAGCAGCTTCGGGACTAGCGGGATCTTCTTC. Translated, it gives CASSFGTSGIFF.

This clone came up a few times. CDR3: CASKPLEREGPEQFF. DNA for the CDR3: TGTGCCAGCAAGCCCCTGGAGCGGGAGGGCCCTGAGCAGTTCTTC. This chain joins TRBV25-1 and TRBJ2-1; 10 bases line up with TRBD2. There are 15 residues in the CDR3. The germline CDR1 and CDR2 sequences are MGHDK and SYGVNS. Trimming removed 7 bases from V and 9 bases from J; junction bases left unmatched: 12.

This chain uses TRBV2 with TRBJ1-1, with 8 bases lining up with TRBD1. The CDR3 extends over 15 amino acids. CDR1 and CDR2 from the germline V gene are SNHLY and FYNNEI. V was clipped by 6 bases and J by 5 bases; unmatched bases: 11. In nucleotides, the CDR3 is TGTGCCAGCAGCGTCGAGGACAGGGAGGAGACTGAAGCTTTCTTT. Its protein is CASSVEDREETEAFF. The full variable domain, its missing parts supplied by reference TRBV2 and TRBJ1-1, is EPEVTQTPSHQVTQMGQEVILRCVPISNHLYFYWYRQILGQKVEFLVSFYNNEISEKSEIFDDQFSVERPDGSNFTLKIRSTKLEDSAMYFCASSVEDREETEAFFGQGTRLTVV.

This clone was detected a few times. The V and J genes are TRBV6-1 and TRBJ2-7; D call uncertain. Germline V lookup: CDR1 MNHNS, CDR2 SASEGT. CDR3 length: 13 residues. V lost 1 base and J 0 bases, leaving 4 bases between the germline ends. The CDR3 DNA reads as TGTGCCAGCAGTGAAGAGGTCTCCTACGAGCAGTACTTC. This sequence encodes CASSEEVSYEQYF.

The chain carries TRBV7-2 and TRBJ2-1, with 9 positions matching TRBD2. This CDR3 is built from 13 residues. Germline-derived CDR1 and CDR2 are SGHTA and FQGNSA. V lost 8 bases and J lost 7; bases outside the gene matches: 6. As DNA, the CDR3 is TGTGCCAGCGAGGCTAGCGGGAAAAATGAGCAGTTCTTC. Amino acid sequence: CASEASGKNEQFF. The complete variable domain, with remaining parts taken from reference TRBV7-2 and TRBJ2-1, reads GAGVSQSPSNKVTEKGKDVELRCDPISGHTALYWYRQSLGQGLEFLIYFQGNSAPDKSGLPSDRFSAERTGGSVSTLTIQRTQQEDSAVYLCASEASGKNEQFFGPGTRLTVL.

In its sample, this clone was seen a few times. The rearrangement uses TRBV4-3 and TRBJ2-1; TRBD1 agrees at 10 bases. CDR1 is LGHNA and CDR2 is YSLEER in the germline V gene. The length of the CDR3 is 14 residues. The J segment lost 10 bases and the V segment lost 3 bases, leaving 6 bases of the junction unmatched. Written as DNA, the CDR3 is TGCGCCAGCAGCCACAGACAGGGGGCAAGGGAGCAGTTCTTC. It translates to CASSHRQGAREQFF.

The gene calls are TRBV30 and TRBJ2-1, with 7 bases identical to TRBD2. Looked up from germline, CDR1 is GTSNPN and CDR2 is SVGIG (reference sequence). The CDR3 covers 15 residues. With V trimmed by 2 bases and J by 8 bases, 12 bases remained unmatched. This CDR3 is CAWSPGGSRWDEQFF. As DNA, the CDR3 is TGTGCCTGGAGTCCCGGGGGGTCCCGATGGGATGAGCAGTTCTTC.

This chain links TRBV30 with TRBJ2-2; possibly TRBD2 for D (6 bases). Germline lookup yields CDR1 GTSNPN and CDR2 SVGIG (reference sequence). The CDR3 spans 15 residues. Between the trimmed V and J ends, which lost 0 bases and 7 bases, there was a span of 15 bases. DNA for the CDR3: TGTGCCTGGAGTGTAAGGCCGGGAGACCACGGGGAGCTGTTTTTT. Translating gives CAWSVRPGDHGELFF.

This chain connects TRBV27 to TRBJ2-7, with TRBD1 as a possible D gene (6 bases). Trimming pared 6 bases from V and 2 bases from J, leaving 14 bases between. The germline V gene encodes CDR1 MNHEY and CDR2 SMNVEV (reference sequence). The CDR3 spans 14 residues. The CDR3 sequence is CASSLAGVAYEQYF. CDR3 nucleotides: TGTGCCAGCAGCCTAGCAGGGGTGGCCTACGAGCAGTACTTC.

The chain joins TRBV6-5 to TRBJ2-1; TRBD2 agrees at 10 bases. Germline V CDR1 and CDR2: MNHEY, SVGAGI. The CDR3 sequence is 14 residues long. The ends lost 2 bases at V and 10 bases at J; junction bases unmatched: 5. For the CDR3, the DNA is TGTGCCAGCAGTTACCTAGCGGGAGAGGCAGAGCAGTTCTTC. Residues: CASSYLAGEAEQFF.

This clone was seen repeatedly, ten times or more. The rearrangement joins TRBV9 to TRBJ2-3; 13 bases are a match to TRBD2. The V segment lost 6 bases and the J segment 5 bases; nucleotides outside the gene matches: 3. CDR1 and CDR2 (germline): SGDLS, YYNGEE. The CDR3 extends over 14 amino acids. The CDR3 protein is CASKGLAGEDTQYF. The CDR3 DNA sequence: TGTGCCAGCAAAGGACTAGCGGGAGAAGATACGCAGTATTTT.

This clone was counted once. The chain joins TRBV29-1 to TRBJ2-7; 7 bases agree with TRBD1. The germline gives CDR1 SQVTM, CDR2 ANQGSEA. Unmatched junction bases numbered 6, after V lost 4 bases and J lost 3 bases. This CDR3 spans 13 amino acids. The CDR3 sequence: CSVVLSGGYEQYF. For the CDR3, the DNA is TGCAGCGTTGTGCTGTCAGGGGGCTACGAGCAGTACTTC.